These T cell receptor beta chains were read from a single sample in a study of regulatory T cells in long-lasting Graves disease. MiXCR, run by TCRdb on the multiplex PCR reads, gives a single entry per CDR3 protein. The data contain about 470,000 distinct CDR3 sequences, 20% to 25% of them singletons. The source material was peripheral blood mononuclear cells (PBMCs), sampled when the disease was refractory, from a patient treated with antithyroid drugs. Receptors originate from a female donor with Graves disease. Each CDR3 is given with its conserved first and last residue. Clone size is given for some rows only: seen once, a few or many times, or a class if the clone is expanded.

clone_size: NA
j_call: TRBJ1-3
v_call: TRBV9
cdr3_aa: CASSVSLAESGESGNTIYF

clone_size: NA
j_call: TRBJ1-5
v_call: TRBV10-3
cdr3_aa: CAISDRGGSNQPQHF

clone_size: NA
j_call: TRBJ1-5
v_call: TRBV30
cdr3_aa: CAWSGGPGPQHF

clone_size: NA
j_call: TRBJ1-5
v_call: TRBV10-3
cdr3_aa: CAISQTQDRGVAQPQHF

clone_size: NA
j_call: TRBJ2-2
v_call: TRBV19
cdr3_aa: CASKTTELFF

clone_size: NA
j_call: TRBJ2-7
v_call: TRBV5-4
cdr3_aa: CASSSAGGREQYF

clone_size: many
j_call: TRBJ2-7
v_call: TRBV13
cdr3_aa: CASSSRDSIYEQYF

clone_size: NA
j_call: TRBJ2-3
v_call: TRBV29-1
cdr3_aa: CSVEAPRSPTPDTQYF

clone_size: few
j_call: TRBJ1-1
v_call: TRBV5-6
cdr3_aa: CASSRRSLEDEAFF

clone_size: many
j_call: TRBJ1-2
v_call: TRBV6-2/TRBV6-3
cdr3_aa: CASSLLGQFYGYTF

clone_size: NA
j_call: TRBJ1-1
v_call: TRBV27
cdr3_aa: CASSFGRGRGNTEAFF

clone_size: NA
j_call: TRBJ1-5
v_call: TRBV24-1
cdr3_aa: CATAEKVSNQPQHF

clone_size: NA
j_call: TRBJ1-5
v_call: TRBV20-1
cdr3_aa: CSARAGVNQPQHF

clone_size: NA
j_call: TRBJ2-7
v_call: TRBV19
cdr3_aa: CASSIGGYSYEQHF

clone_size: many
j_call: TRBJ1-5
v_call: TRBV10-3
cdr3_aa: CAISDLQGGNQPQHF

clone_size: many
j_call: TRBJ1-1
v_call: TRBV20-1
cdr3_aa: CSAKGQGGAFF

clone_size: many
j_call: TRBJ2-7
v_call: TRBV7-8
cdr3_aa: CASSPSTGGGYEQYF

clone_size: NA
j_call: TRBJ2-7
v_call: TRBV12-5
cdr3_aa: CASGLVLGGAYEQYF

clone_size: few
j_call: TRBJ1-1
v_call: TRBV10-3
cdr3_aa: CATGTGSTEAFF

clone_size: many
j_call: TRBJ2-2
v_call: TRBV11-2
cdr3_aa: CASSYRDSYTGELFF

clone_size: NA
j_call: TRBJ1-4
v_call: TRBV4-3
cdr3_aa: CASSQAPVPSNEKLFF

clone_size: NA
j_call: TRBJ2-7
v_call: TRBV12-3/TRBV12-4
cdr3_aa: CASSLSPLLDEQYF

clone_size: few
j_call: TRBJ1-1
v_call: TRBV6-4
cdr3_aa: CASARGVESTEAFF

clone_size: many
j_call: TRBJ2-6
v_call: TRBV9
cdr3_aa: CASSLSQGDSGANVLTF

clone_size: NA
j_call: TRBJ2-5
v_call: TRBV5-8
cdr3_aa: CASSSGVFQETQYF

clone_size: many
j_call: TRBJ2-7
v_call: TRBV28
cdr3_aa: CASSHLQGNEQYF

clone_size: many
j_call: TRBJ2-5
v_call: TRBV7-8
cdr3_aa: CASSPEGRAQETQYF

clone_size: few
j_call: TRBJ2-5
v_call: TRBV14
cdr3_aa: CASSQTSRSQETQYF

clone_size: NA
j_call: TRBJ2-2
v_call: TRBV28
cdr3_aa: CASSLPLGRTNTGELFF

clone_size: NA
j_call: TRBJ1-6
v_call: TRBV6-2/TRBV6-3
cdr3_aa: CASSQQGLVGPLHF

clone_size: few
j_call: TRBJ1-3
v_call: TRBV3-1
cdr3_aa: CASSRDRGPGNTIYF

clone_size: few
j_call: TRBJ2-7
v_call: TRBV28
cdr3_aa: CASSLSPDATYEQYF

clone_size: NA
j_call: TRBJ2-7
v_call: TRBV11-2
cdr3_aa: CASSLAGTSGGHACEQYF

clone_size: many
j_call: TRBJ1-1
v_call: TRBV28
cdr3_aa: CRAGANTEAFF

clone_size: few
j_call: TRBJ2-2
v_call: TRBV20-1
cdr3_aa: CSARDGEGRNTGELFF

clone_size: many
j_call: TRBJ2-7
v_call: TRBV19
cdr3_aa: CASGLAGRSYEQYF

clone_size: NA
j_call: TRBJ1-1
v_call: TRBV29-1
cdr3_aa: CSAGNQNTEAFF

clone_size: NA
j_call: TRBJ2-3
v_call: TRBV7-7
cdr3_aa: CASSVERADTQYF

clone_size: many
j_call: TRBJ2-7
v_call: TRBV7-2
cdr3_aa: CASSLVPGDSYEQYF

clone_size: many
j_call: TRBJ2-5
v_call: TRBV9
cdr3_aa: CASSVAVGYQETQYF

clone_size: NA
j_call: TRBJ1-5
v_call: TRBV7-9
cdr3_aa: CASSLVPPGKSNQPQHF

clone_size: NA
j_call: TRBJ2-7
v_call: TRBV6-2/TRBV6-3
cdr3_aa: CASSSPAAGGRARTAQYF

clone_size: few
j_call: TRBJ1-5
v_call: TRBV19
cdr3_aa: CASTPDRAGQPQHF

clone_size: many
j_call: TRBJ1-2
v_call: TRBV7-3
cdr3_aa: CASSLSPDRGIRGYTF

clone_size: many
j_call: TRBJ1-2
v_call: TRBV7-3
cdr3_aa: CASSLWGGNGYTF

clone_size: NA
j_call: TRBJ2-7
v_call: TRBV29-1
cdr3_aa: CSVRDRAYEQYF

clone_size: many
j_call: TRBJ1-5
v_call: TRBV12-3/TRBV12-4
cdr3_aa: CASSLRGAHQPQHF

clone_size: many
j_call: TRBJ2-6
v_call: TRBV28
cdr3_aa: CASSPGGSSGANVLTF

clone_size: NA
j_call: TRBJ2-2
v_call: TRBV20-1
cdr3_aa: CSASFGLGELFF

clone_size: NA
j_call: TRBJ2-7
v_call: TRBV7-9
cdr3_aa: CASSLDGGTEQYF

clone_size: few
j_call: TRBJ2-5
v_call: TRBV5-4
cdr3_aa: CASSPDRVVGETQYF

clone_size: few
j_call: TRBJ2-5
v_call: TRBV28
cdr3_aa: CASRPTIDRGRSETQYF

clone_size: many
j_call: TRBJ1-1
v_call: TRBV12-3/TRBV12-4
cdr3_aa: CASSTGAAEAFF